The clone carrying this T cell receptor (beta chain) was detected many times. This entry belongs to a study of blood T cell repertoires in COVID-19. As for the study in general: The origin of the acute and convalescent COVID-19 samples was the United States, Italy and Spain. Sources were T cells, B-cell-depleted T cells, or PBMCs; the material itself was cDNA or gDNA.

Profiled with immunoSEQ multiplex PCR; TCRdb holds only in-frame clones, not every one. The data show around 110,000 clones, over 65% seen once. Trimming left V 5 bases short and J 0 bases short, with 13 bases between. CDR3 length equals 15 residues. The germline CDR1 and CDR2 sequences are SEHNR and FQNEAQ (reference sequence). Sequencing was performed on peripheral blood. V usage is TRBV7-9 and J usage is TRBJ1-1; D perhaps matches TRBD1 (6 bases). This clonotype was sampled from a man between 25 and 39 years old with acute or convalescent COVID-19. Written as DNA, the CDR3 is TGTGCCAGCAGCCTCGGGGGGGGCATGAACACTGAAGCTTTCTTT. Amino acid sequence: CASSLGGGMNTEAFF.